The next 8 T cell receptor beta chains were all read from a single sample in a study of regulatory T cells in long-lasting Graves disease. Through Arm-PCR of CDR3 regions and iRepertoire HTBI primers, TCR beta libraries were built. In TCRdb, the multiplex PCR reads were re-called with MiXCR into one record per CDR3 protein. The table lists approximately 460,000 distinct CDR3 sequences, around 15% of them singletons. Noted time point: newly diagnosed GD, antithyroid drugs for less than 3 months. The TCR library used RNA extracted from PBMCs. This sample also appeared in a second study, on T cells in Graves' hyperthyroidism and ophthalmopathy.

This material consisted of peripheral blood mononuclear cells (PBMCs), taken at new diagnosis, from a patient treated with antithyroid drugs. The source of these receptors is a woman in her twenties or thirties with Graves disease.

This clonotype was seen more than once but under ten times. The chain links TRBV4-2 to TRBJ2-7; 10 nucleotides agree with TRBD2. This CDR3 comprises 17 residues. Trimming removed 1 base from V and 0 bases from J; junction bases left unmatched: 6. CDR1 and CDR2 (germline): LGHNA, YNFKEQ. The CDR3 nucleotides are TGTGCCAGCAGCCAAGCCCCCGGACTAGCGGTCTCCTACGAGCAGTACTTC. This encodes CASSQAPGLAVSYEQYF.

This clonotype has at least ten counts. V and J are TRBV25-1 and TRBJ2-3, with 7 bases aligning to TRBD2. Germline CDR1 MGHDK, CDR2 SYGVNS. Germline trimming cut 4 bases from V and 5 bases from J; bases unmatched to any gene: 6. CDR3 length: 14 residues. DNA for the CDR3: TGTGCCAGCAGTGTTGGGACTACACGAGATACGCAGTATTTT. This gives the protein CASSVGTTRDTQYF. The whole variable domain, filled in from reference TRBV25-1 and TRBJ2-3, reads EADIYQTPRYLVIGTGKKITLECSQTMGHDKMYWYQQDPGMELHLIHYSYGVNSTEKGDLSSESTVSRIRTEHFPLTLESARPSHTSQYLCASSVGTTRDTQYFGPGTRLTVL.

In this sample, this clonotype turned up many times. The V and J genes are TRBV6-1 and TRBJ2-7, with D perhaps matching TRBD2 (5 bases). Per the germline V gene, CDR1 is MNHNS and CDR2 is SASEGT. This CDR3 contains 14 residues. The V gene lost 7 bases and the J gene lost 2 bases, with 15 bases spanning the gap. The CDR3 DNA sequence: TGTGCCAGCAAGGAAGGAGGAGGAACCTACGAGCAGTACTTC. It is translated as CASKEGGGTYEQYF.

This clonotype was seen repeatedly, ten times or more. The chain has TRBV6-5 and TRBJ1-5, with unresolved D. Germline-derived CDR1 and CDR2 are MNHEY and SVGAGI. The CDR3 runs to 15 residues. Trimming removed 0 bases from V and 6 bases from J, with 12 bases in between. CDR3: CASSYSTGGGQPQHF. The DNA of the CDR3 is TGTGCCAGCAGTTACTCGACGGGCGGCGGTCAGCCCCAGCATTTT.

This clonotype has a count of ten or more. The J gene is TRBJ2-1, the V gene TRBV4-2; D remains unclear. The germline gives CDR1 LGHNA, CDR2 YNFKEQ. V was cut by 0 bases and J by 4 bases, with 10 bases left in between. There are 15 residues in the CDR3. The CDR3 DNA reads as TGTGCCAGCAGCCAAGATAGAACAGTATACAATGAGCAGTTCTTC. This encodes CASSQDRTVYNEQFF.

The sample holds a few counts of this clonotype. V is TRBV18 and J is TRBJ2-7; 7 bases agree with TRBD1. The J segment lost 2 bases and the V segment lost 4 bases, leaving 8 bases of the junction unmatched. The CDR3 is made up of 15 amino acids. Germline V gene data show CDR1 as KGHSH and CDR2 as LQKENI. DNA for the CDR3: TGTGCCAGCTCACGTGGTTCACAGGGGACCTACGAGCAGTACTTC. Protein sequence: CASSRGSQGTYEQYF.

This clonotype has just a few counts. The chain is built from TRBV5-1 and TRBJ1-6; unclear D gene. CDR1 and CDR2 from the germline V gene are SGHRS and YFSETQ. Between the trimmed V and J ends, which lost 0 bases and 0 bases, there was a span of 10 bases. This CDR3 comprises 17 residues. CDR3: CASSLELPGSYNSPLHF. As DNA, the CDR3 is TGCGCCAGCAGCTTGGAACTCCCTGGCTCCTATAATTCACCCCTCCACTTT.

Only a few counts were recorded for this clonotype. The chain couples TRBV4-1 to TRBJ2-1; TRBD2 agrees at 9 bases. J was trimmed by 8 bases and V by 4 bases; bases with no gene match: 12. The CDR3 totals 16 residues. Germline loops: CDR1 MGHRA, CDR2 YSYEKL. CDR3 sequence reads: CASSPGLAGRLHEQFF. The CDR3 bases are TGCGCCAGCAGCCCCGGCCTAGCGGGAAGACTGCATGAGCAGTTCTTC.